The 29 T cell receptor beta chains presented below share a single source sample, sequenced in a study of early T cells in non-severe SARS-CoV-2 infection. TCRdb reprocessed the 5' RACE reads with MiXCR, giving one entry per CDR3 protein. The table has tens of thousands of distinct CDR3 sequences, 10% to 15% seen once. Sequenced here: whole blood, sampled at baseline. These receptors were taken from an adult who was a healthcare worker with PCR-confirmed SARS-CoV-2 infection or an uninfected control (not recorded which).

In this sample, this clonotype turned up many times. The chain links TRBV7-6 to TRBJ2-5; 13 nucleotides agree with TRBD2. V lost 4 bases to trimming and J lost 6 bases; unmatched junction nucleotides: 17. The CDR3 sequence is 19 residues long. Germline V gene sequence: CDR1 SGHVS, CDR2 FNYEAQ. The CDR3 DNA is TGTGCCAGCAGCTCCCCCCTCCGACTAGCGGGGGGCCGGGGAAAGACCCAGTACTTC. Translation: CASSSPLRLAGGRGKTQYF.

The chain has TRBV2 and TRBJ1-1, with 7 bases lining up with TRBD1. After removal of 6 bases from V and 3 bases from J, the junction contained 7 bases not matched to a gene. This CDR3 region has 14 residues. From germline, CDR1 is SNHLY and CDR2 FYNNEI. CDR3 nucleotide sequence: TGTGCCAGCAGGGAGGACAGGCGGGACACTGAAGCTTTCTTT. It translates to CASREDRRDTEAFF. Drawing the rest from reference TRBV2 and TRBJ1-1, the complete variable domain is EPEVTQTPSHQVTQMGQEVILRCVPISNHLYFYWYRQILGQKVEFLVSFYNNEISEKSEIFDDQFSVERPDGSNFTLKIRSTKLEDSAMYFCASREDRRDTEAFFGQGTRLTVV.

The rearrangement uses TRBV12-3 or TRBV12-4 and TRBJ2-4; D not certain. The CDR3 consists of 14 residues. Trimming shortened V by 3 bases and J by 7 bases, and 13 bases separated the two germline ends. The DNA for the CDR3 is TGTGCCAGCAGTTTTCCCGTGTCCCGGAACATTCAGTACTTC. Translated: CASSFPVSRNIQYF.

The table lists this clonotype with many counts. The chain links TRBV29-1 to TRBJ2-1; D is undetermined. Germline lookup yields CDR1 SQVTM and CDR2 ANQGSEA. This CDR3 region has 11 residues. V lost 4 bases and J lost 4, with 5 bases in between. In DNA form, the CDR3 reads TGCAGCGTTGCTACGTACAATGAGCAGTTCTTC. Its translation: CSVATYNEQFF.

This chain uses TRBV5-1 with TRBJ2-2, with D hard to call. CDR3 size: 11 residues. V dropped 2 bases and J dropped 6 bases, with 2 bases sitting between them. Germline V lookup: CDR1 SGHRS, CDR2 YFSETQ. The CDR3, as DNA: TGCGCCAGCAGCTTTGCCGGGGAGCTGTTTTTT. Translated: CASSFAGELFF.

The J gene is TRBJ2-5, the V gene TRBV12-3 or TRBV12-4; 10 nucleotides match TRBD1. The junction had 2 bases not matched to a gene; V was cut back by 3 bases and J by 4 bases. The CDR3 length is 14 residues. CDR3 nucleotides: TGTGCCAGCAGTTTTCGGACAGGGGGAGAGACCCAGTACTTC. Protein product: CASSFRTGGETQYF.

This clonotype appeared a few times. V and J are TRBV12-5 and TRBJ2-6; 8 bases are shared with TRBD1. Germline loops: CDR1 LGHNT, CDR2 FRNRAP. This CDR3 is built from 17 residues. The J segment lost 0 bases and the V segment lost 6 bases, leaving 7 bases of the junction unmatched. CDR3 sequence: CASGPGQGHSGANVLTF. The CDR3 region has the DNA TGTGCTAGTGGCCCCGGACAGGGACACTCTGGGGCCAACGTCCTGACTTTC.

The chain is built from TRBV2 and TRBJ1-1; no clear D. The CDR3 is 14 amino acids. Germline CDR1 SNHLY, CDR2 FYNNEI. The V and J ends lost 8 bases and 0 bases respectively, with 13 bases between them. This chain's CDR3 is CASRGSSLNTEAFF. CDR3 nucleotides: TGTGCCAGCCGGGGAAGTTCCTTGAACACTGAAGCTTTCTTT.

The chain carries TRBV18 and TRBJ1-1; maybe TRBD1 (6 bases). CDR1 KGHSH and CDR2 LQKENI come from the germline V gene. The CDR3 spans 14 residues. V was clipped by 3 bases and J by 3 bases, with 11 bases between them. CDR3 coding DNA: TGTGCCAGCTCACCTGACAGGACCTACACTGAAGCTTTCTTT. Translated, it gives CASSPDRTYTEAFF.

This clonotype was recorded at least ten times. The chain uses TRBV2 and TRBJ2-1; TRBD2 aligns across 9 bases. Looked up from germline, CDR1 is SNHLY and CDR2 is FYNNEI. The CDR3 spans 15 residues. V dropped 0 bases and J dropped 6; count of bases not matched to a gene: 3. In DNA form, the CDR3 reads TGTGCCAGCAGTGAAGCGGCGGGAGGGGCCAATGAGCAGTTCTTC. Encoded protein: CASSEAAGGANEQFF.

The table lists this clonotype with a few counts. This sequence joins TRBV6-6 and TRBJ2-1; the match to TRBD2 covers 14 bases. Germline V CDR1 and CDR2: MNHNY, SVGAGI (reference sequence). This CDR3 is built from 18 residues. V dropped 0 bases and J dropped 7; count of bases not matched to a gene: 8. The CDR3 loop reads CASSYSTSGRAGGNEQFF. As DNA, the CDR3 is TGTGCCAGCAGTTACTCGACTAGCGGGAGGGCCGGGGGGAATGAGCAGTTCTTC.

This clonotype was found many times. The CDR3 is CASSSGGDFKKNEQFF. In nucleotides, the CDR3 is TGTGCCAGCAGTTCAGGGGGCGATTTCAAAAAAAATGAGCAGTTCTTC. The chain combines TRBV28 with TRBJ2-1; 8 positions agree with TRBD1. The trim removed 4 bases at V and 7 bases at J, leaving 12 bases unmatched. CDR1 MDHEN and CDR2 SYDVKM come from the germline V gene. The CDR3 is made up of 16 amino acids.

This clonotype was recorded at least ten times. The gene calls are TRBV10-3 and TRBJ2-7, with TRBD1 matching 9 bases. The trim removed 0 bases at V and 3 bases at J, leaving 0 bases unmatched. From germline, CDR1 is ENHRY and CDR2 SYGVKD. The CDR3 sequence is 14 residues long. The CDR3, as DNA: TGTGCCATCAGTGAGTCGACAGGGGGCTACGAGCAGTACTTC. Amino acid sequence: CAISESTGGYEQYF.

This clonotype was counted many times. V is TRBV2 and J is TRBJ2-7; D might be TRBD2 (5 bases). This CDR3 has 16 residues. The V and J ends lost 7 bases and 0 bases respectively, with 19 bases between them. The V gene's germline CDR1 is SNHLY and CDR2 FYNNEI. The CDR3 spells CASIVGWGDYSYEQYF. The CDR3 DNA sequence: TGTGCCAGCATCGTTGGCTGGGGTGACTACTCCTACGAGCAGTACTTC. The full variable domain, with the rest looked up from reference TRBV2 and TRBJ2-7, is EPEVTQTPSHQVTQMGQEVILRCVPISNHLYFYWYRQILGQKVEFLVSFYNNEISEKSEIFDDQFSVERPDGSNFTLKIRSTKLEDSAMYFCASIVGWGDYSYEQYFGPGTRLTVT.

This clonotype was seen more than once but under ten times. The V gene is TRBV4-2, the J gene TRBJ1-3; D call uncertain. This CDR3 is built from 17 residues. Germline CDR1 is LGHNA and CDR2 is YNFKEQ. Between the trimmed V and J ends, which lost 0 bases and 4 bases, there was a span of 16 bases. The CDR3 loop is CASSQEGRSVKGNTIYF. The CDR3 DNA sequence: TGTGCCAGCAGCCAAGAGGGCCGGTCCGTAAAAGGAAACACCATATATTTT.

This clonotype has ten or more counts. The chain has TRBV18 and TRBJ1-1; TRBD1 might be the D (6 bases). The CDR3 has 16 residues. Trimming pared 3 bases from V and 3 bases from J, leaving 17 bases between. Germline CDR1 KGHSH, CDR2 LQKENI. The CDR3 DNA reads as TGTGCCAGCTCACCGGGAAAAGGAGGGGGTGACACTGAAGCTTTCTTT. This sequence encodes CASSPGKGGGDTEAFF.

This clonotype was seen ten or more times. The chain has TRBV5-4 and TRBJ2-7; TRBD2 agrees at 7 bases. CDR3 size: 14 residues. Germline values: CDR1 SGHNT, CDR2 YYREEE (reference sequence). The V gene end was trimmed by 4 bases and the J gene end by 3 bases; junction bases not matched to a gene: 7. The CDR3 DNA follows: TGTGCCAGCAGCCCGACCAGCGGGGACTACGAGCAGTACTTC. This sequence encodes CASSPTSGDYEQYF.

This clonotype has just a few counts. This chain joins TRBV29-1 and TRBJ2-5, with D tentatively TRBD2 (5 bases). Trimming stripped 6 bases from V and 5 bases from J, with 16 bases between. This CDR3 is built from 13 residues. Germline V gene sequence: CDR1 SQVTM, CDR2 ANQGSEA. CDR3 residues: CSVDSDWIETQYF. For the CDR3, the DNA is TGCAGCGTGGATTCGGACTGGATCGAGACCCAGTACTTC.

The genes are TRBV2 and TRBJ1-2; D might be TRBD1 (5 bases). Germline CDR1 is SNHLY and CDR2 is FYNNEI. Trimming pared 4 bases from V and 7 bases from J, leaving 13 bases between. The CDR3 covers 13 residues. CDR3: CASSGDSRSGYTF. The CDR3 DNA is TGTGCCAGCAGTGGAGACAGTCGAAGTGGCTACACCTTC.

DNA for the CDR3: TGTGCCAGCAGCTCGCCCAGGTCCGACGCAGATACGCAGTATTTT. Translation: CASSSPRSDADTQYF. The chain has TRBV11-2 and TRBJ2-3; D is uncertain. V gave up 4 bases and J gave up 4 bases, with 15 bases separating them. Germline lookup yields CDR1 SGHAT and CDR2 FQNNGV. CDR3 length equals 15 residues.

The rearrangement links TRBV27 to TRBJ1-5; no firm D call. This CDR3 is built from 14 residues. Looked up from germline, CDR1 is MNHEY and CDR2 is SMNVEV (reference sequence). Deletions cut 3 bases from V and 0 bases from J, with 6 bases between. CDR3 sequence: CASSFVYSNQPQHF. Written as DNA, the CDR3 is TGTGCCAGCAGTTTCGTGTATAGCAATCAGCCCCAGCATTTT.

V and J are TRBV29-1 and TRBJ2-1, with a weak D call TRBD1 (6 bases). The germline V gene has CDR1 SQVTM and CDR2 ANQGSEA. CDR3 size: 13 residues. V was trimmed by 5 bases and J by 0 bases, leaving 8 bases between them. Here the CDR3 reads CSVRGSSYNEQFF. The CDR3 DNA sequence: TGCAGCGTTAGGGGGAGCTCCTACAATGAGCAGTTCTTC.

This clonotype was detected only a few times. The gene calls are TRBV15 and TRBJ1-6; D gene ambiguous. CDR1 LNHNV and CDR2 YYDKDF come from the germline V gene (reference sequence). This CDR3 comprises 15 residues. V was clipped by 1 base and J by 8 bases, with 12 bases between them. CDR3 residues: CATSRGRQDHSPLHF. As DNA, the CDR3 is TGTGCCACCAGCAGAGGGAGGCAGGACCATTCACCCCTCCACTTT.

This clonotype was observed a few times. V gene TRBV7-8 combines with J gene TRBJ2-3; D tentatively reads TRBD1 or TRBD2 (5 bases each). CDR1 and CDR2 (germline): SGHVS, FQNEAQ. With 5 bases removed from V and 6 bases from J, the gap between germline ends came to 12 bases. The CDR3 loop spans 13 amino acids. CDR3 sequence reads: CASSRGVRDTQYF. The CDR3 DNA sequence: TGTGCCAGCAGCCGGGGCGTGAGGGATACGCAGTATTTT.

This clonotype has ten or more counts. The CDR3 nucleotides are TGTGCCAGCAGCCAGCGACAGGGGCCCGGGGCCAACGTCCTGACTTTC. Residues: CASSQRQGPGANVLTF. The chain links TRBV3-1 to TRBJ2-6, with 8 bases that match TRBD1. Germline assignment: CDR1 LGHDT and CDR2 YNNKEL (reference sequence). With 3 bases clipped from V and 4 bases from J, the junction kept 5 bases outside the gene matches. There are 16 residues in the CDR3.

The chain employs TRBV7-6 and TRBJ2-7; D remains ambiguous. This CDR3 has 13 amino acids. Germline CDR1 SGHVS, CDR2 FNYEAQ. Trimming removed 3 bases from V and 4 bases from J, with 10 bases in between. The CDR3 DNA reads as TGTGCCAGCAGCTTGGAGACATCTTACGAGCAGTACTTC. This encodes CASSLETSYEQYF.

This clonotype was seen only a few times. V usage is TRBV9 and J usage is TRBJ1-1; TRBD1 agrees at 12 bases. The CDR3 covers 14 residues. CDR1 and CDR2 (germline): SGDLS, YYNGEE. V dropped 7 bases and J dropped 5; count of bases not matched to a gene: 6. The DNA of the CDR3 is TGTGCCAGCGCGGGGACAGGGGGCGAGACTGAAGCTTTCTTT. Translating gives CASAGTGGETEAFF.

This chain links TRBV27 with TRBJ1-2; the D gene is possibly TRBD1 (5 bases). CDR1 MNHEY and CDR2 SMNVEV come from the germline V gene (reference sequence). Trimming took off 2 bases at V and 4 bases at J, with 8 bases between the two ends. The CDR3 length is 13 residues. Here the CDR3 reads CASSLGAGYGYTF. Here the CDR3 DNA reads TGTGCCAGCAGTTTAGGGGCGGGCTATGGCTACACCTTC.

This clonotype was found a few times. This chain connects TRBV10-3 to TRBJ2-2; no reliable D call. From germline, CDR1 is ENHRY and CDR2 SYGVKD. This CDR3 comprises 14 residues. Trimming shortened V by 0 bases and J by 5 bases, and 7 bases separated the two germline ends. As DNA, the CDR3 is TGTGCCATCAGTGAGTCGACCGGGACCGGGGAGCTGTTTTTT. This translates into CAISESTGTGELFF.